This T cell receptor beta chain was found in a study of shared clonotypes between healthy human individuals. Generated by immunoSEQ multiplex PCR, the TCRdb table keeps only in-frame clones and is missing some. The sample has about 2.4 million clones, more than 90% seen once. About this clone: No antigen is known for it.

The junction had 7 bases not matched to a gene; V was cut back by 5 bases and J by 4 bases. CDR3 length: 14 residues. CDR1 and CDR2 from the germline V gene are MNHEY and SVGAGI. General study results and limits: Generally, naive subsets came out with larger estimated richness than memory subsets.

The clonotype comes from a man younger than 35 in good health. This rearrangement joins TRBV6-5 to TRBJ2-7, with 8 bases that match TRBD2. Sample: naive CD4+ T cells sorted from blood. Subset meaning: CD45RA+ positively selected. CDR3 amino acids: CASSPDLAGYEQYF. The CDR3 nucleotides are TGTGCCAGCAGTCCCGACTTAGCGGGGTACGAGCAGTACTTC.